These T cell receptor beta chains were read from a single sample in a study of shared clonotypes between healthy human individuals. This table comes from immunoSEQ multiplex PCR, and its TCRdb copy is limited to in-frame clones, with some not included. The sample lists over a million clones, around 97% occurring once. Sequenced: naive CD4+ T cells sorted from blood. All receptors come from a man under 40 in good health. CDR3s include the opening cysteine and the closing phenylalanine or tryptophan. The order of the fields is V gene, CDR3 protein.

TRBV5-4 CASSTRTLAGVVTDTQYF
TRBV18 CASSPTAFGRAQYEQYF
TRBV5-1 CASSFRDTHQETQYF
TRBV11-2 CASSSLWAPGYYNEQFF
TRBV7-9 CASSLFAGRGLNEQFF
TRBV10-2 CASSEPHPPGRKDTQYF
TRBV5-1 CASTGLAGSETQYF
TRBV5-4 CASSLVAGYNEQFF
TRBV6-1 CASSASAHSYEQYF
TRBV11-3 CASSSSTPGGEQFF
TRBV28 CASKDDFSGNTIYF
TRBV21-1 CASSKGQQSRANVLTF
TRBV7-9 CATESSTYEQYF
TRBV7-6 CASSPSRHSYNEQFF
TRBV29-1 CSVVQGTGQPQHF
TRBV7-2 CASSLAGSNQPQHF
TRBV28 CATESGGSSYEQYF
TRBV2 CASRRPGQGSYEQYF
TRBV18 CASSPATSGSIDTQYF
TRBV7-2 CASSSDNLYQETQYF
TRBV6-4 CASSGDSLGTGELFF
TRBV2 CASSEPRNYGYTF
TRBV29-1 CSVDAGDF
TRBV10-2 CASSGGSSYNEQFF
TRBV10-3 CAIRGAAAYGYTF
TRBV18 CASSRAGSGSYNEQFF
TRBV18 CASSPRSGRVTGELFF
TRBV5-1 CASSYGGSSSYEQYF
TRBV7-9 CASVLGVVGEDGYTF
TRBV28 CASTSGQGDHEQYF
TRBV5-4 CASSFGASGSDTQYF
TRBV6-5 CASSYGLGEQYF
TRBV19 CASSTWGGRAPGELFF
TRBV19 CASSIQALQNTEAFF
TRBV5-1 CASSLSASGNQYF
TRBV5-5 CASSLGRAGNEQFF
TRBV28 CASILGGGRPPYNEQFF
TRBV7-2 CARAEQETQYF
TRBV10-3 CAISEVAGETQYF
TRBV29-1 CSVLGRAAGMTQYF
TRBV6-1 CASSLTSTDTQYF
TRBV5-4 CASSGAGSQPYF
TRBV19 CASSGASIAYNEQFF
TRBV7-3 CASSPRGQGKGSSGNTIYF
TRBV11-2 CASSLGQGAYEQYF
TRBV10-2 CASRVPWRRSNTEAFF
TRBV18 CASSPNPLAASYEQYF
TRBV5-1 CASSLDPSRFWGEQFF
TRBV28 CASSLWRDEQYF
TRBV7-2 CASSSQGWGNTIYF
TRBV10-3 CATKDRGQETQYF
TRBV7-3 CASSLMAHSGANVLTF